The 27 T cell receptor beta chains below come from one sample, sequenced in a study of blood T cell repertoires in COVID-19. The table came from immunoSEQ multiplex PCR; TCRdb's copy has only in-frame clones and leaves some out. The sample shows approximately 260,000 clones, about 91% of them seen only once. What was sequenced was peripheral blood. The receptors here all came from a woman in her thirties or forties who had recovered from COVID-19.

V gene TRBV5-4 combines with J gene TRBJ1-1; D may be TRBD1 (6 bases). The CDR3 consists of 14 residues. Trimming cost V 4 bases and J 1 base, with 11 bases left between them. The germline V gene encodes CDR1 SGHNT and CDR2 YYREEE (reference sequence). The CDR3 loop reads CASSGVDRNTEAFF. The CDR3, as DNA: TGTGCCAGCAGCGGGGTGGACAGGAACACTGAAGCTTTCTTT.

CDR3 coding DNA: TGTGCCAGCAGCCACCCCTACGAGAAAGCTTTCTTT. Its protein product is CASSHPYEKAFF. V is TRBV6-5 and J is TRBJ1-1; D is undetermined. The CDR3 is 12 residues long. The germline V gene encodes CDR1 MNHEY and CDR2 SVGAGI. V was shortened by 6 bases and J by 9 bases, with 14 bases between the two germline ends.

The genes are TRBV15 and TRBJ2-5; D perhaps matches TRBD1 (6 bases). Trimming took 4 bases from V and 3 from J, leaving 12 bases between them. Germline CDR1 LNHNV, CDR2 YYDKDF (reference sequence). CDR3 length equals 14 residues. The CDR3 spells CATSKPYREETQYF. The CDR3 DNA is TGTGCCACCAGCAAACCCTACAGGGAAGAGACCCAGTACTTC.

The genes are TRBV5-1 and TRBJ1-5; weak D call: TRBD1 (6 bases). Germline assignment: CDR1 SGHRS and CDR2 YFSETQ. The CDR3 contains 13 residues. V gave up 3 bases and J gave up 4 bases, with 8 bases separating them. The CDR3 here is CASSSRGNQPQHF. CDR3 bases: TGCGCCAGCAGCTCCAGGGGAAATCAGCCCCAGCATTTT.

The V gene is TRBV5-6, the J gene TRBJ2-7; TRBD2 matches 9 bases. In germline, CDR1 is SGHDT, CDR2 YYEEEE. This CDR3 is 17 amino acids long. With V trimmed by 1 base and J by 2 bases, 10 bases remained unmatched. The CDR3 bases are TGTGCCAGCAGCTTGTGGGGAGTTAGCGGGAGAACCTACGAGCAGTACGTC. Its translation is CASSLWGVSGRTYEQYV.

CDR3 coding DNA: TGTGCCAGCAGTTCGGGACAGTCCTACGAGCAGTACGTC. It specifies CASSSGQSYEQYV. The rearrangement links TRBV28 to TRBJ2-7, with 7 positions matching TRBD1. The germline gives CDR1 MDHEN, CDR2 SYDVKM. V dropped 4 bases and J dropped 1; count of bases not matched to a gene: 1. The CDR3 is 13 residues long.

The V and J genes are TRBV4-1 and TRBJ2-1; tentatively, D is TRBD2 (5 bases). This CDR3 has 13 residues. V gave up 1 base and J gave up 9 bases, with 10 bases separating them. The germline CDR1 and CDR2 sequences are MGHRA and YSYEKL. The CDR3 sequence is CASSQVLGSEQFF. CDR3 nucleotide sequence: TGCGCCAGCAGCCAAGTATTGGGGAGTGAGCAGTTCTTC.

The chain carries TRBV28 and TRBJ1-1; D is unclear. CDR3 length: 14 residues. Between the trimmed V and J ends, which lost 3 bases and 1 base, there was a span of 9 bases. Per germline, CDR1 MDHEN and CDR2 SYDVKM. This CDR3 is CASSFNSGNTEAFF. CDR3 in DNA: TGTGCCAGCAGTTTTAACAGTGGGAACACTGAAGCTTTCTTT. The full variable domain, in which reference TRBV28 and TRBJ1-1 provide the parts outside the CDR3, is DVKVTQSSRYLVKRTGEKVFLECVQDMDHENMFWYRQDPGLGLRLIYFSYDVKMKEKGDIPEGYSVSREKKERFSLILESASTNQTSMYLCASSFNSGNTEAFFGQGTRLTVV.

The chain recombines TRBV4-3 with TRBJ1-2; D gene uncertain. There are 15 residues in the CDR3. Germline CDR1 is LGHNA and CDR2 is YSLEER. With 0 bases removed from V and 2 bases from J, the gap between germline ends came to 10 bases. The DNA of the CDR3 is TGCGCCAGCAGCCAAGATTCAGCGGCCAACTATGGCTACACCTTC. Residues: CASSQDSAANYGYTF.

This chain joins TRBV2 and TRBJ2-5; TRBD2 matches 7 bases. V lost 3 bases and J lost 5; bases outside the gene matches: 9. The CDR3 extends over 15 amino acids. CDR1 is SNHLY, CDR2 FYNNEI, per germline. CDR3 amino acids: CASSDMRLAWETQYF. As DNA, the CDR3 is TGTGCCAGCAGTGATATGAGACTAGCCTGGGAGACCCAGTACTTC.

The V gene is TRBV5-1, the J gene TRBJ2-5; TRBD1 is a possible D gene (5 bases). V gave up 6 bases and J gave up 5 bases, with 17 bases separating them. The CDR3 runs to 14 residues. Looked up from germline, CDR1 is SGHRS and CDR2 is YFSETQ. In nucleotides, the CDR3 is TGCGCCAGCACCCCTGGGGCCGGTGGGGAGACCCAGTACTTC. This codes for CASTPGAGGETQYF.

The rearrangement joins TRBV19 to TRBJ1-1; D is uncertain. Germline V CDR1 and CDR2: LNHDA, SQIVND (reference sequence). The V gene lost 3 bases and the J gene lost 4 bases, with 12 bases spanning the gap. The length of the CDR3 is 14 residues. The CDR3 DNA sequence: TGTGCCAGTAGTATGAGGTCCCATAGCACTGAAGCTTTCTTT. Amino acids: CASSMRSHSTEAFF.

This clone appeared once. The V gene is TRBV7-6, the J gene TRBJ2-2; 9 bases agree with TRBD1. Germline trimming cut 4 bases from V and 0 bases from J; bases unmatched to any gene: 6. The CDR3 is 17 amino acids. CDR1 is SGHVS, CDR2 FNYEAQ, per germline. DNA of the CDR3: TGTGCCAGCAGCTCGGACAGGGGAGGGTCGAACACCGGGGAGCTGTTTTTT. This gives the protein CASSSDRGGSNTGELFF. Drawing the rest from reference TRBV7-6 and TRBJ2-2, the complete variable domain is GAGVSQSPRYKVTKRGQDVALRCDPISGHVSLYWYRQALGQGPEFLTYFNYEAQQDKSGLPNDRFSAERPEGSISTLTIQRTEQRDSAMYRCASSSDRGGSNTGELFFGEGSRLTVL.

The gene calls are TRBV18 and TRBJ2-4; TRBD2 might be the D (5 bases). Germline V CDR1 and CDR2: KGHSH, LQKENI. The V end lost 3 bases, the J end lost 9 bases, and 15 bases lay between the germline ends. This CDR3 comprises 14 residues. The CDR3 protein is CASSPPHGVTIQYF. CDR3 bases: TGTGCCAGCTCACCCCCCCACGGGGTAACCATTCAGTACTTC.

The chain recombines TRBV21-1 with TRBJ1-2; the tabulated D call, TRBD1, remains unverified against the DNA. TRBV21-1 is classified as a pseudogene. This CDR3 contains 13 residues. DNA of the CDR3: TGTGCCAGCAGCAACAGGGGCCGCTATGGCTACACCTTC. Amino acid sequence: CASSNRGRYGYTF.

V gene TRBV29-1 combines with J gene TRBJ2-1; weak D call: TRBD2 (5 bases). Germline values: CDR1 SQVTM, CDR2 ANQGSEA. V was trimmed by 4 bases and J by 0 bases, leaving 10 bases between them. The CDR3 is 14 amino acids. The CDR3 is CSVAGLSSYNEQFF. Here the CDR3 DNA reads TGCAGCGTTGCGGGGTTAAGCTCCTACAATGAGCAGTTCTTC.

The chain combines TRBV3-1 (or the pseudogene TRBV3-2) with TRBJ2-5, with TRBD2 as a possible D gene (5 bases). Germline V gene data show CDR1 as LGHDT and CDR2 as YNNKEL (reference sequence). The CDR3 totals 17 residues. Trimming took 7 bases from V and 2 from J, leaving 23 bases between them. CDR3 residues: CASTEELRVGRQETQYF. DNA for the CDR3: TGTGCCAGCACCGAAGAGTTGAGGGTGGGCAGACAAGAGACCCAGTACTTC.

In its sample, this clone was seen a few times. The chain combines TRBV5-3 with TRBJ2-7; TRBD2 matches 8 bases. TRBV5-3 is reported as an ORF; its role is uncertain. CDR3 size: 14 residues. With 4 bases clipped from V and 3 bases from J, the junction kept 6 bases outside the gene matches. Here the CDR3 reads CARSPGTRRYEQYV. The CDR3 DNA reads TGTGCCAGAAGCCCCGGGACTAGGCGCTACGAGCAGTACGTC.

V is TRBV3-1 (or the pseudogene TRBV3-2) and J is TRBJ2-7; D is ambiguous. The CDR3 totals 14 residues. The ends were cut back, 0 bases at V and 0 bases at J, with 6 bases in the middle. CDR1 and CDR2 from the germline V gene are LGHDT and YNNKEL (reference sequence). The CDR3 DNA reads as TGTGCCAGCAGCCAAGATCCCAGCTCCTACGAGCAGTACTTC. Translation: CASSQDPSSYEQYF.

The CDR3 loop is CASPSGCNQPQHF. DNA for the CDR3: TGCGCCAGCCCTTCAGGGTGCAATCAGCCCCAGCATTTT. The chain couples TRBV23-1 to TRBJ1-5, with a possible D match to TRBD1 (5 bases). TRBV23-1 is reported as an ORF; its role is uncertain. Deletions cut 8 bases from V and 2 bases from J, with 10 bases between. The CDR3 runs 13 residues.

The V and J genes are TRBV3-1 (or the pseudogene TRBV3-2) and TRBJ2-1; weak D call: TRBD1 (6 bases). Trimming removed 3 bases from V and 7 bases from J, with 10 bases in between. Germline loops: CDR1 LGHDT, CDR2 YNNKEL (reference sequence). The CDR3 is made up of 13 amino acids. The CDR3 bases are TGTGCCAGCAGCCAGAACAGGGAGAATGAGCAGTTCTTC. This gives the protein CASSQNRENEQFF.

The V and J genes are TRBV5-4 and TRBJ2-3; 9 nucleotides line up with TRBD1. The CDR3 is 13 residues long. The ends lost 10 bases at V and 5 bases at J; junction bases unmatched: 8. Germline V gene lookup returns CDR1 SGHNT and CDR2 YYREEE (reference sequence). CDR3 in amino acids: CAAGTGILDTQYF. The CDR3 bases are TGTGCCGCCGGGACAGGGATTTTAGATACGCAGTATTTT. Together with reference TRBV5-4 and TRBJ2-3, the CDR3 gives the full variable domain: ETGVTQSPTHLIKTRGQQVTLRCSSQSGHNTVSWYQQALGQGPQFIFQYYREEENGRGNFPPRFSGLQFPNYSSELNVNALELDDSALYLCAAGTGILDTQYFGPGTRLTVL.

The rearrangement uses TRBV21-1 and TRBJ2-7; TRBD2, the table's D call, lacks a check against the DNA. TRBV21-1 is flagged as a pseudogene. The CDR3 consists of 14 residues. The CDR3 DNA reads TGTGCCAGCAGCACCCTTAGACTAGCACGGGAGCAGTACTTC. It yields the protein CASSTLRLAREQYF.

This clone has just one count. This chain uses TRBV10-3 with TRBJ1-4; 9 bases match TRBD1. The CDR3 contains 14 residues. CDR1 and CDR2 from the germline V gene are ENHRY and SYGVKD. After removal of 6 bases from V and 8 bases from J, the junction contained 7 bases not matched to a gene. The CDR3 DNA reads as TGTGCCATCAGCAATCGGGACAGGGAAGAAAAACTGTTTTTT. This gives the protein CAISNRDREEKLFF.

The gene calls are TRBV6-5 and TRBJ1-4, with 9 bases identical to TRBD1. The CDR3 runs 16 residues. Germline loops: CDR1 MNHEY, CDR2 SVGAGI. J gave up 8 bases and V 0 bases, and 7 bases lay outside the gene matches. CDR3: CASSYSRDRVREKLFF. In nucleotides, the CDR3 is TGTGCCAGCAGTTACTCGAGGGACAGGGTTCGGGAAAAACTGTTTTTT.

The rearrangement uses TRBV4-3 and TRBJ1-6; unclear D gene. The V and J ends lost 0 bases and 10 bases respectively, with 16 bases between them. The CDR3 is 16 amino acids. The germline gives CDR1 LGHNA, CDR2 YSLEER. CDR3 in DNA: TGCGCCAGCAGCCAAGATCTCGGCGGGGAGGAATCACCCCTCCACTTT. It translates to CASSQDLGGEESPLHF.

This rearrangement joins TRBV4-2 to TRBJ2-7, with 9 positions matching TRBD2. CDR3 size: 15 residues. J gave up 3 bases and V 3 bases, and 6 bases lay outside the gene matches. Looked up from germline, CDR1 is LGHNA and CDR2 is YNFKEQ. CDR3 residues: CASSQGLAELYEQYF. In DNA form, the CDR3 reads TGTGCCAGCAGCCAGGGACTAGCCGAGCTCTACGAGCAGTACTTC.